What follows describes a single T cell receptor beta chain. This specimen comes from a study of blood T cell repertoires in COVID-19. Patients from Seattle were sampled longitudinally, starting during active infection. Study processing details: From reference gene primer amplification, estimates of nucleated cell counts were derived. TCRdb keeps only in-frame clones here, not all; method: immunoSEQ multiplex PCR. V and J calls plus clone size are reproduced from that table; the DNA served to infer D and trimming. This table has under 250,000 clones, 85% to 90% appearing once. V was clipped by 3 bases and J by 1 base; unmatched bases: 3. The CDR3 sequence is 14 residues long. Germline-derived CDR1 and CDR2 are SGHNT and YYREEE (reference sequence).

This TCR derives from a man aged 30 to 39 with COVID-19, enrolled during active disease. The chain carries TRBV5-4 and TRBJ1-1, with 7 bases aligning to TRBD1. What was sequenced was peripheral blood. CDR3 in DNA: TGTGCCAGCAGCTCAGGGGGAAAGAACACTGAAGCTTTCTTT. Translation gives CASSSGGKNTEAFF.